This record concerns one TCR beta chain sequence. The data stem from a study of blood T cell repertoires in COVID-19. At the level of the study: Sample material is recorded as cDNA or gDNA derived from T cells, B-cell-depleted T cells, or PBMCs.

Methods used by the authors: Scientists estimated how many nucleated cells there were by amplifying reference gene primers. Profiling relied on immunoSEQ multiplex PCR, and the TCRdb table lists in-frame clones only, not all of them. The V and J calls and the clone size are those of that table, but D and trimming were determined from the DNA. This table has over 300,000 clones, around 88% appearing once. The clonotype comes from a woman in her forties or fifties with acute or convalescent COVID-19. Sequencing was performed on peripheral blood.

DNA of the CDR3: TGTGCCAGCAGCTTGAGGGAGGATTCACCCCTCCACTTT. Translating it yields CASSLREDSPLHF. This chain connects TRBV7-2 to TRBJ1-6, with D unclear. V was pared by 3 bases and J by 8 bases, with 8 bases between. The CDR3 extends over 13 amino acids. Germline V gives CDR1 SGHTA, CDR2 FQGNSA.